This TCR beta chain comes out of a study of blood T cell repertoires in COVID-19. As for the study in general: T cells, B-cell-depleted T cells, or PBMCs supplied cDNA or gDNA.

This CDR3 comprises 14 residues. CDR1 and CDR2 (germline): MNHEY, SVGAGI. V lost 5 bases to trimming and J lost 5 bases; unmatched junction nucleotides: 5. TCRdb keeps only in-frame clones here, not all; method: immunoSEQ multiplex PCR. The table has under 250,000 clones, over 70% seen once. V and J are TRBV6-5 and TRBJ1-4; 7 bases align to TRBD1. The TCR sequence derives from a man aged 50-59 years with active or convalescent COVID-19. Sequenced material: peripheral blood. As DNA, the CDR3 is TGTGCCAGCAGTACCAGGGGGGCCAATGAAAAACTGTTTTTT. Its translation is CASSTRGANEKLFF.